What follows are 29 T cell receptor beta chains derived from one specimen sequenced in a study of T cell responses to AZD1222 COVID-19 vaccine. Method: immunoSEQ multiplex PCR; TCRdb's copy keeps in-frame clones and lacks some. The sample comprises about 120,000 clones, about nine tenths of which are singletons, and 6.9% rests with the top ten. This specimen consisted of peripheral blood, obtained on day 0 of AZD1222 vaccination. The origin of the receptors is an adult in good health.

The rearrangement uses TRBV7-8 and TRBJ1-2; the D gene is possibly TRBD1 (5 bases). Per germline, CDR1 SGHVS and CDR2 FQNEAQ. Deletions cut 4 bases from V and 5 bases from J, with 11 bases between. The CDR3 contains 13 residues. In DNA form, the CDR3 reads TGTGCCAGCAGCTCGGGCAGGGAATATGGCTACACCTTC. Protein: CASSSGREYGYTF. Using reference TRBV7-8 and TRBJ1-2 for the parts outside the CDR3, the full variable domain is GAGVSQSPRYKVAKRGQDVALRCDPISGHVSLFWYQQALGQGPEFLTYFQNEAQLDKSGLPSDRFFAERPEGSVSTLKIQRTQQEDSAVYLCASSSGREYGYTFGSGTRLTVV.

This chain links TRBV28 with TRBJ1-1, with D possibly matching TRBD1 (5 bases). The CDR3 consists of 15 residues. The V end was cut by 2 bases, the J end by 4 bases, with 14 bases between. Germline assignment: CDR1 MDHEN and CDR2 SYDVKM. The CDR3 DNA follows: TGTGCCAGCAGTTTAGGTGGGCAGGGCTCCACTGAAGCTTTCTTT. Its protein product is CASSLGGQGSTEAFF.

V usage is TRBV28 and J usage is TRBJ1-2; no reliable D call. The V and J ends lost 3 bases and 4 bases respectively, with 9 bases between them. CDR3 size: 13 residues. Germline-derived CDR1 and CDR2 are MDHEN and SYDVKM. CDR3 nucleotide sequence: TGTGCCAGCAGTTTGAGGAATCCCTATGGCTACACCTTC. The encoded protein is CASSLRNPYGYTF.

The J gene is TRBJ1-1, the V gene TRBV3-1 (or the pseudogene TRBV3-2), with 7 nucleotides matching TRBD1. Germline lookup yields CDR1 LGHDT and CDR2 YNNKEL (reference sequence). The CDR3 consists of 14 residues. J was trimmed by 6 bases and V by 5 bases; bases with no gene match: 9. As DNA, the CDR3 is TGTGCCAGCAGCATCAGGGGCCAGGGGGCTGAAGCTTTCTTT. Translating it yields CASSIRGQGAEAFF.

The CDR3 nucleotides read TGTGCCAGCAGCTTAGGGGCCTACGAGCAGTACTTC. This encodes CASSLGAYEQYF. This chain links TRBV5-4 with TRBJ2-7; possible D gene TRBD1, 5 bases. Germline CDR1 reads SGHNT; CDR2 reads YYREEE (reference sequence). Trimming left V 2 bases short and J 2 bases short, with 5 bases between. The CDR3 covers 12 residues.

This chain connects TRBV10-2 to TRBJ2-7; 8 bases fit TRBD2. CDR1 is WSHSY and CDR2 is SAAADI in the germline V gene. This CDR3 is 14 amino acids long. V shed 10 bases, J shed 2 bases, and the junction held 10 bases outside the gene matches. This CDR3 reads CAISGGPGPYEQYF. The DNA for the CDR3 is TGCGCCATTTCGGGGGGGCCGGGGCCCTACGAGCAGTACTTC.

The V call is TRBV7-9, the J call TRBJ1-1; the D is unclear. The CDR3 runs to 14 residues. Germline CDR1 and CDR2: SEHNR and FQNEAQ (reference sequence). V lost 1 base, J lost 0 bases, and 6 bases lay in between. In DNA, the CDR3 is TGTGCCAGCAGCTTAGGGAGCCTGAACACTGAAGCTTTCTTT. As protein: CASSLGSLNTEAFF.

The chain has TRBV5-1 and TRBJ2-5; D is unresolved. Between the trimmed V and J ends, which lost 0 bases and 5 bases, there was a span of 8 bases. CDR3 size: 13 residues. Germline CDR1 SGHRS, CDR2 YFSETQ. CDR3: CASSLENRETQYF. As DNA, the CDR3 is TGCGCCAGCAGCTTGGAAAACCGGGAGACCCAGTACTTC.

The V call is TRBV7-6, the J call TRBJ2-5; tentative D call: TRBD1 (6 bases). The CDR3 sequence is 16 residues long. The germline CDR1 and CDR2 sequences are SGHVS and FNYEAQ. With 4 bases removed from V and 6 bases from J, the gap between germline ends came to 21 bases. The chain's CDR3 is CASSSPGAVGGKTQYF. The CDR3 DNA is TGTGCCAGCAGCTCCCCAGGGGCCGTGGGTGGTAAGACCCAGTACTTC.

The chain couples TRBV7-9 to TRBJ1-1; D perhaps matches TRBD1 (6 bases). V lost 1 base, J lost 4 bases, and 22 bases lay in between. CDR3 size: 18 residues. CDR1 is SEHNR and CDR2 is FQNEAQ in the germline V gene (reference sequence). The CDR3 DNA reads as TGTGCCAGCAGCTTAGACGGGAAATTTGGGGGGCTGGTCACTGAAGCTTTCTTT. Protein: CASSLDGKFGGLVTEAFF.

The rearrangement joins TRBV28 to TRBJ2-7; 12 bases match TRBD2. The CDR3 loop spans 16 amino acids. The junction had 6 bases not matched to a gene; V was cut back by 6 bases and J by 0 bases. Germline V CDR1 and CDR2: MDHEN, SYDVKM. Written as DNA, the CDR3 is TGTGCCAGCAGCCTCATGACTAGCGGGAGCTCCTACGAGCAGTACTTC. Protein product: CASSLMTSGSSYEQYF.

This chain uses TRBV5-5 with TRBJ1-2, with 7 bases aligning to TRBD1. The CDR3 extends over 14 amino acids. J gave up 1 base and V 5 bases, and 5 bases lay outside the gene matches. The germline V gene encodes CDR1 SGHKS and CDR2 YYEKEE (reference sequence). Here the CDR3 DNA reads TGTGCCAGCAGTTGGGACAGTGTTAACTATGGCTACACCTTC. Its translation: CASSWDSVNYGYTF.

The V and J genes are TRBV6-2 or TRBV6-3 and TRBJ1-5; 9 positions agree with TRBD1. The CDR3 has 15 amino acids. Germline lookup yields CDR1 MNHEY and CDR2 SVGEGT. V was pared by 5 bases and J by 3 bases, with 5 bases of the junction left unmatched. CDR3 bases: TGTGCCAGCAGTAATGGACAGGGGCCCAATCAGCCCCAGCATTTT. This gives the protein CASSNGQGPNQPQHF.

The chain links TRBV4-3 to TRBJ2-3; D remains ambiguous. The germline gives CDR1 LGHNA, CDR2 YSLEER. This CDR3 has 15 residues. Between the trimmed V and J ends, which lost 4 bases and 1 base, there was a span of 12 bases. Here the CDR3 reads CASSPRWSRTDTQYF. CDR3 nucleotide sequence: TGCGCCAGCAGCCCCCGGTGGAGTCGCACAGATACGCAGTATTTT.

J is TRBJ1-2 and V is TRBV5-5; no clear D. The length of the CDR3 is 14 residues. V was cut by 0 bases and J by 4 bases, with 10 bases left in between. Germline CDR1 reads SGHKS; CDR2 reads YYEKEE (reference sequence). The CDR3 DNA reads as TGTGCCAGCAGCTTGGCCGATGGATCCTATGGCTACACCTTC. This sequence encodes CASSLADGSYGYTF.

The V gene is TRBV7-3, the J gene TRBJ2-2; D may be TRBD2 (7 bases). The length of the CDR3 is 16 residues. The ends were cut back, 8 bases at V and 3 bases at J, with 19 bases in the middle. Germline-derived CDR1 and CDR2 are SGHTA and FQGTGA. CDR3 coding DNA: TGTGCCAGCGACCCCCCCCGGGGGGCCTACACCGGGGAGCTGTTTTTT. It yields the protein CASDPPRGAYTGELFF.

The V call is TRBV19, the J call TRBJ2-2; D could derive from TRBD1 or TRBD2 (5 bases each). Deletions cut 4 bases from V and 4 bases from J, with 16 bases between. The CDR3 runs to 16 residues. Germline V gene lookup returns CDR1 LNHDA and CDR2 SQIVND (reference sequence). CDR3 sequence reads: CASSKGFGIATGELFF. Written as DNA, the CDR3 is TGTGCCAGTAGTAAGGGGTTCGGGATAGCCACCGGGGAGCTGTTTTTT.

In its sample, this clone was seen once. The chain is built from TRBV27 and TRBJ2-7; no clear D. This CDR3 spans 13 amino acids. Trimming stripped 3 bases from V and 4 bases from J, with 10 bases between. Germline assignment: CDR1 MNHEY and CDR2 SMNVEV (reference sequence). The CDR3 DNA follows: TGTGCCAGCAGTTTCACCCCTCAGTACGAGCAGTACTTC. Residues: CASSFTPQYEQYF.

The table lists this clone with a few counts. The chain uses TRBV7-2 and TRBJ1-2; D is uncertain. From germline, CDR1 is SGHTA and CDR2 FQGNSA. The CDR3 covers 11 residues. Between the trimmed V and J ends, which lost 5 bases and 11 bases, there was a span of 12 bases. CDR3 region: CASSARDWYTF. CDR3 in DNA: TGTGCCAGCAGCGCCCGAGATTGGTACACCTTC.

The chain links TRBV28 to TRBJ1-1; no firm D call. Germline V gene lookup returns CDR1 MDHEN and CDR2 SYDVKM. V dropped 8 bases and J dropped 2 bases, with 15 bases sitting between them. CDR3 size: 14 residues. The CDR3 is CASVAGAVNTEAFF. The CDR3 DNA reads TGTGCCAGCGTGGCTGGTGCTGTCAACACTGAAGCTTTCTTT.

The V gene is TRBV5-1, the J gene TRBJ2-5; 7 nucleotides line up with TRBD2. V shed 0 bases and J 2 bases; nucleotides not matched to a gene: 4. Germline values: CDR1 SGHRS, CDR2 YFSETQ. The CDR3 is made up of 15 amino acids. The CDR3 region is CASSLAPGGQETQYF. The CDR3 DNA is TGCGCCAGCAGCTTGGCCCCCGGGGGGCAAGAGACCCAGTACTTC.

The sample holds a few counts of this clone. V is TRBV2 and J is TRBJ2-7; no definite D call. V was trimmed by 10 bases and J by 1 base, leaving 14 bases between them. Germline V CDR1 and CDR2: SNHLY, FYNNEI. This CDR3 is built from 13 residues. The CDR3: CATTATDSYEQYF. The CDR3 DNA follows: TGTGCCACCACCGCGACGGATTCCTACGAGCAGTACTTC.

This chain connects TRBV6-2 or TRBV6-3 to TRBJ1-1, with D unresolved. CDR3 length: 16 residues. Germline CDR1 is MNHEY and CDR2 is SVGEGT. Deletions cut 0 bases from V and 3 bases from J, with 14 bases between. The CDR3: CASSYSKGGVYTEAFF. The CDR3 DNA sequence: TGTGCCAGCAGTTACTCAAAGGGTGGAGTCTACACTGAAGCTTTCTTT.

V is TRBV6-5 and J is TRBJ1-4, with 7 bases aligning to TRBD1. J lost 7 bases, V lost 4 bases, and 12 bases had no gene match. The length of the CDR3 is 16 residues. Germline loops: CDR1 MNHEY, CDR2 SVGAGI. The CDR3 DNA sequence: TGTGCCAGCAGTTCCATGGACAGGCCGAGCCTTGAAAAACTGTTTTTT. The encoded protein is CASSSMDRPSLEKLFF.

The chain couples TRBV3-1 (or the pseudogene TRBV3-2) to TRBJ2-5; D remains ambiguous. Per germline, CDR1 LGHDT and CDR2 YNNKEL (reference sequence). This CDR3 region has 12 residues. V shed 1 base and J shed 8 bases, with 8 bases lying between them. In DNA, the CDR3 is TGTGCCAGCAGCCAAGTTTTGGCCACCCAGTACTTC. It codes for CASSQVLATQYF.

In this sample, this clone turned up once. The chain combines TRBV28 with TRBJ1-3; possibly TRBD1 for D (5 bases). Trimming shortened V by 8 bases and J by 3 bases, and 20 bases separated the two germline ends. This CDR3 region has 16 residues. Germline V gene data show CDR1 as MDHEN and CDR2 as SYDVKM. The CDR3 reads CASQRSGTSYGNTIYF. As DNA, the CDR3 is TGTGCCAGCCAAAGATCCGGGACGTCATATGGAAACACCATATATTTT.

On this clone itself: A read error is possible here, since a much larger clone lies one base away. The chain combines TRBV30 with TRBJ2-1, with 10 bases that match TRBD1. Germline-derived CDR1 and CDR2 are GTSNPN and SVGIG (reference sequence). The CDR3 contains 11 residues. Here the CDR3 reads CTWGQGREQFF. CDR3 bases: TGTACCTGGGGACAGGGGCGGGAGCAGTTCTTC. The full variable domain, with the rest looked up from reference TRBV30 and TRBJ2-1, is SQTIHQWPATLVQPVGSPLSLECTVEGTSNPNLYWYRQAAGRGLQLLFYSVGIGQISSEVPQNLSASRPQDRQFILSSKKLLLSDSGFYLCTWGQGREQFFGPGTRLTVL.

The chain employs TRBV12-3 or TRBV12-4 and TRBJ1-2; D is possibly TRBD1 (5 bases). Trimming removed 1 base from V and 6 bases from J, with 9 bases in between. This CDR3 has 13 amino acids. The CDR3 DNA sequence: TGTGCCAGCAGTTTAGGAGAAGGGGATGGCTACACCTTC. It specifies CASSLGEGDGYTF.

The chain carries TRBV9 and TRBJ1-5, with D unclear. Trimming stripped 0 bases from V and 0 bases from J, with 7 bases between. This CDR3 spans 15 amino acids. Germline assignment: CDR1 SGDLS and CDR2 YYNGEE. The CDR3 coding sequence is TGTGCCAGCAGCGTAGGAGGGCGTAGCAATCAGCCCCAGCATTTT. Translated: CASSVGGRSNQPQHF.